This note documents a single T cell receptor beta chain sequence. This sample is drawn from a study of blood T cell repertoires in COVID-19. Turning to the study itself: In each case, the material was cDNA or gDNA derived from T cells, B-cell-depleted T cells, or PBMCs.

In the source study's methods: Estimation of nucleated cell counts was performed using reference gene primer amplification. TCRdb's table, derived via immunoSEQ multiplex PCR, lists solely in-frame clones and lacks some. V, J and clone size derive from that table, while D and trimming were established from the DNA sequence. The sample records roughly 100,000 clones, roughly 92% being singletons. Germline-derived CDR1 and CDR2 are MDHEN and SYDVKM. CDR3 length equals 12 residues. Between the trimmed V and J ends, which lost 3 bases and 8 bases, there was a span of 9 bases. The source is a woman aged 45-65 years with COVID-19, enrolled during active disease. The sequencing sample was made of peripheral blood. V gene TRBV28 combines with J gene TRBJ2-3; unclear D gene. This chain's CDR3 is CASSFSAGTQYF. The CDR3 nucleotides read TGTGCCAGCAGTTTCTCCGCAGGTACGCAGTATTTT.